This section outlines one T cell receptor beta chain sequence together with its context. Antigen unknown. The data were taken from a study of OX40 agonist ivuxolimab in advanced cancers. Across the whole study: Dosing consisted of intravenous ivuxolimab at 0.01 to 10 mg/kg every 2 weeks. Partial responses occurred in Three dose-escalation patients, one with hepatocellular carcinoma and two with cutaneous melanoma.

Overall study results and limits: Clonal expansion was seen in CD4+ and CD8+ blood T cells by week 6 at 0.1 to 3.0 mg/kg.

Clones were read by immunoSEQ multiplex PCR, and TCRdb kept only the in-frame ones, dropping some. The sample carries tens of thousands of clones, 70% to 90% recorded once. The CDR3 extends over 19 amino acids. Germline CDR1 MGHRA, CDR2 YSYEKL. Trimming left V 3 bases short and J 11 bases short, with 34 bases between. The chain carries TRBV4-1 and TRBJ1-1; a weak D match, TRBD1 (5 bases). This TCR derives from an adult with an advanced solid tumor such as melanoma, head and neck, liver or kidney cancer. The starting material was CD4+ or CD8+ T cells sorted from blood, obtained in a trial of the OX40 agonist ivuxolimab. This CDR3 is CASSQGPQGPRYRSPLAFF. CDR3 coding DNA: TGCGCCAGCAGCCAGGGACCTCAGGGTCCCCGTTATAGGTCCCCGTTGGCTTTCTTT.